This T cell receptor (beta chain) appears in the sequencing data of a study of identical twins. General observations from the study: Those out-of-frame alpha sequences shared by twins showed an excess of low generation probability. For cord blood, abundant beta clonotypes had fewer insertions, unlike memory repertoires, which showed none.

This clonotype was seen a handful of times. Its antigen remains unknown. Germline V CDR1 and CDR2: SGHDN, FVKESK. The ends lost 4 bases at V and 2 bases at J; junction bases unmatched: 13. This CDR3 contains 19 residues. MiXCR, run by TCRdb on the 5' RACE reads, gives a single entry per CDR3 protein. The sample consists of fewer than 350,000 distinct CDR3 sequences, roughly 8.6% of them appearing once. The sample was also reused in another study, on yellow fever vaccine responses in identical twins. That work adds: Among the twins, the vaccine T cell response reportedly seemed partly convergent and partly personalized.

Sequenced: memory (CD45RO+) T cells sorted from blood. The clonotype comes from a woman aged 18-30 years in good health. The rearrangement links TRBV14 to TRBJ2-1, with 11 bases fitting TRBD2. The CDR3 is CASSRSSPGLAVAYNEQFF. The CDR3, as DNA: TGTGCCAGCAGCCGATCTTCTCCGGGACTAGCGGTGGCCTACAATGAGCAGTTCTTC.